The entry below describes one T cell receptor (beta chain). Its target antigen remains unknown. Base quality data are lacking; no much larger clone is found one base away. The identical CDR3 is also encoded by other nucleotide sequences in the sample. The data belong to a study of shared clonotypes between healthy human individuals (dated by TCRdb to 2018 to 2021). As for the study more broadly: The cohort included three men and a couple of women between 18 and 49 years of age. For each donor, CD4 naive and CD4 memory were each given three plates, CD8 naive was given two plates, and CD8 memory was given one plate. To estimate repertoire size and how much clonotypes are shared between individuals, the study performed deep sequencing of blood TCR repertoires from roughly five healthy adults. To increase sequencing depth and limit assay-specific biases, TCR repertoire library preparation and sequencing were carried out by different laboratories using diverse techniques. Each donor's leukapheresis produced roughly between roughly 0.85 and 9 billion PBMCs.

At the junction V is shortened by 4 bases and J by 4 bases; bases outside the gene matches: 3. The CDR3 sequence holds 14 residues, the cysteine and phenylalanine included. Only the CDR3 part of the read is kept: 42 bases, read in frame from the first base. As encoded in the germline V gene, CDR1 is SGHRS while CDR2 is YFSETQ. The donors were healthy, HIV-negative adults with no recently reported acute infections or vaccinations. Only Caucasian adults living in Nashville, Tennessee, USA were represented among the donors. CD4+ T cells were enriched by magnetic negative selection; naive cells were then positively selected on CD45RA, and the negative fraction formed the memory subset. After blood collection by leukapheresis, PBMCs were isolated using Ficoll-Histopaque density gradient centrifugation and then cryopreserved in the vapor phase of liquid nitrogen. Purity and quantity of every magnetically sorted T cell population were checked by analytical flow cytometry. Genomic DNA was isolated from each sorted fraction and quantified by UV absorbance on a Nanodrop 2000c.

Broader findings and caveats from the paper: Only blood was sampled, and tissue TCR repertoires likely differ from those in blood. Roughly 5% of naive CD4, 3% to 4% of naive CD8, approximately 2% of memory CD4, and about 0.4% of memory CD8 clonotypes were shared across four donors. Clonotypes shared by all four sorted-subset donors showed higher generation probabilities than non-shared clonotypes. Incomplete sequencing was indicated by rarefaction of sorted-subset datasets, despite the large sequencing depth. Based on pairwise subsampling, the degree of clonotype sharing among donors was expected to be affected by sequencing depth. Naive subsets generally had larger estimated clonotype richness than memory subsets did. Because the study included only a small number of donors, the genetic and exposure-history diversity represented was limited.

Using the deep immunoSEQ assay, TCR CDR3 regions were amplified from genomic DNA by multiplex PCR. Extracted genomic DNA from each cell subset was distributed evenly across all wells of several immunoSEQ 96-well plates, and each plate was treated as a replicate. Each replicate PCR for sorted subsets received roughly 0.2 ug genomic DNA, equal to about 30,000 T cell genomes. Purified libraries were quantified with a Qubit 3.0 fluorometer, sized on a Bioanalyzer 2100, and re-quantified with the KAPA Library Quantification kit. Every immunoSEQ 96-well plate was sequenced on a separate single-read 150-cycle Illumina NextSeq 550 flow cell. The study's processing was this. The immunoSEQ output contained only junctional sequences without quality scores, so filtering could not match that applied to full-length reads. To assign V/J genes and CDR3, sequences were annotated using PyIR, a Python wrapper for IgBLAST v1.9, with IMGT germline references. Reads were filtered out if the reads had weak V/J assignments (E-value above 1e-6), no CDR3, stop codons, out-of-frame junctions, or ambiguous translated residues. V3J clonotypes were defined by identical inferred V gene, J gene, and CDR3 amino acid sequence. To compute the percentage overlap between repertoires, the number of shared unique clonotypes was divided by the size of the smaller repertoire. RTK rarefaction, the Chao1 estimator, and Recon v2.1 estimates of unobserved clonotypes were used to assess repertoire richness. Generation probabilities were computed with OLGA for all TCRbeta clonotypes obtained by the gDNA method from a handful of donors. TCRdb holds this immuneACCESS table with in-frame rearrangements only. Some clones are missing; in checked studies, unresolved V genes explain under half, and the rest has no known cause. The V and J calls and clone size were taken over from that table, and D and trimming were inferred from the DNA. A total of hundreds of thousands of clones appear in this sample, 90% to 97% of them only once. The ten largest clones capture approximately 0.06% of the sample.

Sequenced input: naive CD4+ T cells sorted from blood. The cell subset or site label for this specimen denotes: CD45RA+ positively selected. This chain is built from TRBV5-1 and TRBJ2-7; 12 junctional bases match TRBD1. This receptor was obtained from a woman aged 25 to 39 in good health. Here is the DNA: TGCGCCAGCAGCCCGGGACAGGGGGCTTACGAGCAGTACTTC. It codes for CASSPGQGAYEQYF.